Here is one T cell receptor (beta chain) with its context. This table comes from immunoSEQ multiplex PCR, and its TCRdb copy is limited to in-frame clones, with some not included. In the table there are about 240,000 clones, roughly 80% of which are singletons. This entry comes from a study of blood T cell repertoires in COVID-19. The germline CDR1 and CDR2 sequences are SNHLY and FYNNEI. This CDR3 has 16 amino acids. J lost 4 bases, V lost 6 bases, and 12 bases had no gene match. V is TRBV2 and J is TRBJ2-5; 9 bases map to TRBD2. The TCR was taken from a woman aged 18 to 35 with acute or convalescent COVID-19. The material sequenced was peripheral blood. The CDR3 DNA reads as TGTGCCAGCAGCGAGATGGCTAGCGGGGATGGAGAGACCCAGTACTTC. Translation: CASSEMASGDGETQYF.